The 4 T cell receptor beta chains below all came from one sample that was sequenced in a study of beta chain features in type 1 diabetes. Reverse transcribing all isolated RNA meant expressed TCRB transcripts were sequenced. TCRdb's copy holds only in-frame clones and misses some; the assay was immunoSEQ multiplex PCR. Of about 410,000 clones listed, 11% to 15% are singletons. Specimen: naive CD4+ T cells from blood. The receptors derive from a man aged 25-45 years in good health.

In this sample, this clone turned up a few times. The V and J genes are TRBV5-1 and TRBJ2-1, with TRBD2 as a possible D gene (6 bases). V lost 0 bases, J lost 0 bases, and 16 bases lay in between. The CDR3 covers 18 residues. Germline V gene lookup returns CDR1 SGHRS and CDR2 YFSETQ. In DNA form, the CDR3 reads TGCGCCAGCAGCTTGGGGGCTGGCGGGGCTGTCTCCTACAATGAGCAGTTCTTC. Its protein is CASSLGAGGAVSYNEQFF.

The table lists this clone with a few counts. CDR3: CASSQEVQFLGETQYF. The CDR3 DNA follows: TGTGCCAGCAGCCAAGAGGTGCAGTTCCTTGGGGAGACCCAGTACTTC. The V and J genes are TRBV4-2 and TRBJ2-5; D remains unclear. Trimming stripped 0 bases from V and 5 bases from J, with 16 bases between. CDR3 size: 16 residues. Germline V gene data show CDR1 as LGHNA and CDR2 as YNFKEQ.

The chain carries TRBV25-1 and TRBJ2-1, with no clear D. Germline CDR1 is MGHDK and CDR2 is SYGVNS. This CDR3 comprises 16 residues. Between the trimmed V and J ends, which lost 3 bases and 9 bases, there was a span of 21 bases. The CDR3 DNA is TGTGCCAGCAGTGAGCTCTTGGAGCCCCGGTTGTTTGAGCAGTTCTTC. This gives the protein CASSELLEPRLFEQFF.

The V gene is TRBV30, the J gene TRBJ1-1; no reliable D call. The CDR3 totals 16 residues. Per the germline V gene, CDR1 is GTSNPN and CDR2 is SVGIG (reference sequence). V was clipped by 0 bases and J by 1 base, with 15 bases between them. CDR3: CAWSVYGEPTNTEAFF. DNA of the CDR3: TGTGCCTGGAGTGTATACGGGGAACCGACGAACACTGAAGCTTTCTTT.